This TCR beta chain was identified during a study of OX40 agonist ivuxolimab in advanced cancers. Study summary: Treatment of patients was with ivuxolimab, an agonistic anti-OX40 (CD134) antibody. Prior therapy, whether anti-PD-1, anti-PD-L1 or anti-CTLA-4, was allowed, and under 50% had some.

Peripheral blood came from all dose cohorts at three timepoints. Assay: immunoSEQ multiplex PCR; the TCRdb copy retains only in-frame clones and omits some. The sample carries around 9,700 clones, 77% recorded once. The germline CDR1 and CDR2 sequences are SNHLY and FYNNEI. The CDR3 extends over 13 amino acids. V dropped 8 bases and J dropped 7; count of bases not matched to a gene: 9. The genes are TRBV2 and TRBJ1-2; 8 nucleotides match TRBD1. The specimen was CD4+ or CD8+ T cells sorted from blood, collected in a trial of the OX40 agonist ivuxolimab. The receptor's source is an adult with an advanced solid tumor such as melanoma, head and neck, liver or kidney cancer. CDR3 amino acids: CASPDRVNGGYTF. CDR3 bases: TGTGCCAGCCCGGACAGGGTGAACGGTGGCTACACCTTC.